Following are 28 T cell receptor beta chains from one sample sequenced in a study of cytomegalovirus exposure and HLA in healthy donors. 60 Vbeta and 13 Jbeta primers were used in PCR. The method was immunoSEQ multiplex PCR; TCRdb's version includes in-frame clones alone and lacks a portion of them. The table lists roughly 70,000 clones, roughly four fifths of them singletons. Sequenced material: PBMCs. Receptor source: a man between 18 and 29 years old in good health and CMV-seronegative.

The J gene is TRBJ2-3, the V gene TRBV9, with D unresolved. The CDR3 runs to 15 residues. V was shortened by 0 bases and J by 0 bases, with 8 bases between the two germline ends. The germline V gene encodes CDR1 SGDLS and CDR2 YYNGEE. This CDR3 reads CASSVVLGSTDTQYF. The CDR3 DNA reads TGTGCCAGCAGCGTAGTCCTCGGTAGCACAGATACGCAGTATTTT.

The CDR3 reads CAWIESFYGYTF. CDR3 DNA: TGTGCCTGGATAGAATCATTCTATGGCTACACCTTC. V and J are TRBV30 and TRBJ1-2; D gene uncertain. V lost 4 bases, J lost 4 bases, and 10 bases lay in between. This CDR3 is 12 amino acids long. CDR1 is GTSNPN and CDR2 is SVGIG in the germline V gene (reference sequence).

This chain links TRBV28 with TRBJ2-7, with TRBD2 matching over 8 bases. V was pared by 3 bases and J by 3 bases, with 13 bases of the junction left unmatched. This CDR3 has 17 amino acids. Germline V gene sequence: CDR1 MDHEN, CDR2 SYDVKM. DNA of the CDR3: TGTGCCAGCAGTTTGGACCCGAGACTAGCGTGGGACTACGAGCAGTACTTC. It translates to CASSLDPRLAWDYEQYF.

This clone was observed a handful of times. This rearrangement joins TRBV5-8 to TRBJ2-7; 14 nucleotides line up with TRBD2. CDR1 and CDR2 (germline): SGHTS, YDEGEE. V trimming: 4 bases; J trimming: 12 bases; junction bases outside the gene matches: 12. CDR3 length equals 15 residues. Written as DNA, the CDR3 is TGTGCCAGCAGCGGAAGGACTAGCGGGAGGACCCGGGGGTACTTC. Residues: CASSGRTSGRTRGYF.

For this clone: The germline gene is not matched at one end of the junction; a read error may be the cause. The CDR3 sequence: CAISPGQGTPNYGYTF. The DNA of the CDR3 is TGTGCCATCAGTCCGGGACAGGGGACCCCGAACTATGGCTACACCTTC. The rearrangement links TRBV28 to TRBJ1-2; 10 nucleotides align to TRBD1. The CDR3 length is 16 residues. Germline CDR1 and CDR2: MDHEN and SYDVKM.

The chain uses TRBV18 and TRBJ1-5, with 7 bases identical to TRBD1. The CDR3 loop spans 15 amino acids. The germline gives CDR1 KGHSH, CDR2 LQKENI. V was clipped by 2 bases and J by 3 bases; unmatched bases: 4. CDR3 in DNA: TGTGCCAGCTCACCAACGACAGGGTTCAATCAGCCCCAGCATTTT. Protein product: CASSPTTGFNQPQHF.

The chain couples TRBV6-5 to TRBJ2-2; 7 bases fit TRBD1. The CDR3 runs to 15 residues. Germline loops: CDR1 MNHEY, CDR2 SVGAGI. V was clipped by 6 bases and J by 5 bases; unmatched bases: 9. Here the CDR3 reads CASSADRKRTGELFF. The CDR3 DNA is TGTGCCAGCAGCGCGGACAGGAAGAGGACCGGGGAGCTGTTTTTT.

The chain employs TRBV6-5 and TRBJ1-4; D remains ambiguous. The V and J ends lost 2 bases and 2 bases respectively, with 12 bases between them. The germline V gene encodes CDR1 MNHEY and CDR2 SVGAGI. The CDR3 runs 16 residues. CDR3 region: CASSYGLGWTNEKLFF. CDR3 in DNA: TGTGCCAGCAGTTACGGGTTGGGCTGGACTAATGAAAAACTGTTTTTT.

Note on this clone: At one boundary the junction diverges from the germline segment, which might be a read error. The chain has TRBV7-7 and TRBJ1-4; the match to TRBD1 covers 12 bases. CDR3 length: 20 residues. CDR1 and CDR2 (germline): SSHAT, FNYEAQ (reference sequence). CDR3 in amino acids: CASSPRPGTGGDRTNEKLFF. The CDR3 DNA is TGTGCTAGCAGCCCGAGACCCGGGACAGGGGGCGATCGCACTAATGAAAAACTGTTTTTT.

This clone was observed once. The gene calls are TRBV18 and TRBJ1-2, with a possible D match to TRBD1 (5 bases). Trimming pared 2 bases from V and 2 bases from J, leaving 12 bases between. CDR3 size: 15 residues. CDR1 KGHSH and CDR2 LQKENI come from the germline V gene. CDR3 protein: CASSPERGANYGYTF. CDR3 DNA sequence: TGTGCCAGCTCACCAGAAAGGGGCGCGAACTATGGCTACACCTTC.

This clone was seen only once. The CDR3 is CASSPGTGEGEQYF. The DNA of the CDR3 is TGTGCCAGCAGCCCGGGGACTGGGGAAGGGGAGCAGTACTTC. The gene calls are TRBV5-6 and TRBJ2-7; D may be TRBD2 (6 bases). The germline V gene has CDR1 SGHDT and CDR2 YYEEEE. CDR3 length: 14 amino acids. Trimming removed 4 bases from V and 7 bases from J, with 18 bases in between.

The chain combines TRBV19 with TRBJ2-4; 16 bases match TRBD2. Trimming cost V 5 bases and J 1 base; bases outside gene matches: 14. The germline V gene has CDR1 LNHDA and CDR2 SQIVND (reference sequence). This CDR3 region has 21 residues. In DNA form, the CDR3 reads TGTGCCAGTAGTTTCGGGACTAGCGGGAGGGCGGGGTTAAGGGCCAAAAACATTCAGTACTTC. Its translation: CASSFGTSGRAGLRAKNIQYF.

V is TRBV30 and J is TRBJ1-5, with D unresolved. Germline CDR1 is GTSNPN and CDR2 is SVGIG (reference sequence). V lost 0 bases to trimming and J lost 5 bases, with 8 bases between them. This CDR3 region has 13 residues. CDR3: CAWSVAVDQPQHF. CDR3 nucleotides: TGTGCCTGGAGTGTCGCAGTGGATCAGCCCCAGCATTTT.

The chain recombines TRBV18 with TRBJ2-5; D unresolved. The CDR3 is made up of 14 amino acids. Trimming shortened V by 0 bases and J by 3 bases, and 8 bases separated the two germline ends. CDR1 and CDR2 (germline): KGHSH, LQKENI. The CDR3 protein is CASSPPSQEETQYF. CDR3 nucleotide sequence: TGTGCCAGCTCACCACCGAGCCAGGAAGAGACCCAGTACTTC.

In this sample, this clone turned up a few times. The chain employs TRBV5-3 and TRBJ1-5; D is possibly TRBD1 (5 bases). TRBV5-3 is noted as an ORF with a role that remains uncertain. Between the trimmed V and J ends, which lost 2 bases and 2 bases, there was a span of 20 bases. This CDR3 is built from 18 residues. CDR3 amino acids: CARSFCPGWRIGNQPQHF. CDR3 coding DNA: TGTGCCAGAAGCTTTTGTCCAGGGTGGCGGATAGGCAATCAGCCCCAGCATTTT.

V usage is TRBV30 and J usage is TRBJ2-7; 9 positions match TRBD1. J gave up 7 bases and V 2 bases, and 15 bases lay outside the gene matches. Germline V lookup: CDR1 GTSNPN, CDR2 SVGIG (reference sequence). CDR3 length: 16 amino acids. The CDR3 DNA reads TGTGCCTGGAGTTCCAGGGGTGGGACAGGGTCCCTTGAGCAGTACTTC. Its protein product is CAWSSRGGTGSLEQYF.

The chain employs TRBV5-6 and TRBJ2-5; D is undetermined. V was trimmed by 0 bases and J by 2 bases, leaving 8 bases between them. The V gene's germline CDR1 is SGHDT and CDR2 YYEEEE. The CDR3 length is 14 residues. In DNA form, the CDR3 reads TGTGCCAGCAGCTTGGTGGGCTCGCAAGAGACCCAGTACTTC. Translated, it gives CASSLVGSQETQYF.

This clone was recorded only once. The rearrangement joins TRBV5-1 to TRBJ2-1, with D perhaps TRBD1 (5 bases). The CDR3 loop spans 16 amino acids. The ends were cut back, 0 bases at V and 5 bases at J, with 15 bases in the middle. Germline CDR1 and CDR2: SGHRS and YFSETQ. CDR3 in amino acids: CASSLVRVNVDNEQFF. The CDR3 bases are TGCGCCAGCAGCTTGGTCAGGGTTAATGTAGACAATGAGCAGTTCTTC. The entire variable domain, with the rest obtained from reference TRBV5-1 and TRBJ2-1, is as follows: KAGVTQTPRYLIKTRGQQVTLSCSPISGHRSVSWYQQTPGQGLQFLFEYFSETQRNKGNFPGRFSGRQFSNSRSEMNVSTLELGDSALYLCASSLVRVNVDNEQFFGPGTRLTVL.

V and J are TRBV5-4 and TRBJ2-3, with D possibly being TRBD2 (6 bases). This CDR3 comprises 14 residues. V was cut by 0 bases and J by 3 bases, with 8 bases left in between. Looked up from germline, CDR1 is SGHNT and CDR2 is YYREEE (reference sequence). CDR3 bases: TGTGCCAGCAGCTTGGTCGGGAGAACAGATACGCAGTATTTT. As protein: CASSLVGRTDTQYF.

The chain combines TRBV9 with TRBJ2-5; D perhaps matches TRBD1 (5 bases). Germline-derived CDR1 and CDR2 are SGDLS and YYNGEE. The CDR3 length is 13 residues. Trimming removed 3 bases at V and 3 bases at J, with 9 bases between. CDR3: CASSAGHKETQYF. The CDR3 coding sequence is TGTGCCAGCAGCGCCGGACACAAAGAGACCCAGTACTTC.

The rearrangement uses TRBV27 and TRBJ1-2; 7 nucleotides match TRBD1. The ends lost 0 bases at V and 4 bases at J; junction bases unmatched: 8. The CDR3 contains 16 residues. Germline V CDR1 and CDR2: MNHEY, SMNVEV (reference sequence). The chain's CDR3 is CASSLSLTGTVYGYTF. CDR3 sequence (DNA): TGTGCCAGCAGTTTATCCCTAACCGGGACAGTCTATGGCTACACCTTC.

The sample holds one count of this clone. The CDR3 coding sequence is TGTGCCAGCAGCTTAGCAGGGGGCGGGGACTATGGCTACACCTTC. Protein: CASSLAGGGDYGYTF. The J gene is TRBJ1-2, the V gene TRBV13, with 8 nucleotides matching TRBD1. The V gene's germline CDR1 is PRHDT and CDR2 FYEKMQ (reference sequence). With 1 base clipped from V and 3 bases from J, the junction kept 4 bases outside the gene matches. The length of the CDR3 is 15 residues.

The chain carries TRBV27 and TRBJ2-7; TRBD1 aligns across 7 bases. Germline CDR1 reads MNHEY; CDR2 reads SMNVEV (reference sequence). J lost 1 base, V lost 6 bases, and 9 bases had no gene match. The CDR3 spans 15 residues. The CDR3 loop is CASRKGTEGSYEQYF. The CDR3 DNA is TGTGCCAGCAGAAAAGGGACAGAAGGGTCCTACGAGCAGTACTTC.

Here the CDR3 reads CASSYPVAGNTGELFF. Here the CDR3 DNA reads TGTGCCAGCAGTTACCCTGTAGCGGGGAACACCGGGGAGCTGTTTTTT. The chain is built from TRBV6-5 and TRBJ2-2, with TRBD2 matching over 7 bases. The CDR3 loop spans 16 amino acids. CDR1 is MNHEY, CDR2 SVGAGI, per germline. V dropped 2 bases and J dropped 1; count of bases not matched to a gene: 4.

CDR3 sequence reads: CASSYSGERYEQYF. In DNA form, the CDR3 reads TGTGCCAGCAGTTACTCAGGGGAACGGTACGAGCAGTACTTC. The chain couples TRBV6-6 to TRBJ2-7, with TRBD1 as a possible D gene (5 bases). The V end was cut by 0 bases, the J end by 4 bases, with 10 bases between. The germline V gene has CDR1 MNHNY and CDR2 SVGAGI (reference sequence). The CDR3 loop spans 14 amino acids.

This clone was detected only a few times. The chain couples TRBV29-1 to TRBJ2-7; a weak D match, TRBD2 (5 bases). Germline CDR1 is SQVTM and CDR2 is ANQGSEA. The germline V and J ends were trimmed by 6 bases and 0 bases, with 12 bases remaining between them. The CDR3 spans 13 residues. As DNA, the CDR3 is TGCAGCGTCAGGCTAGCCGTCTCCTACGAGCAGTACTTC. It specifies CSVRLAVSYEQYF.

The J gene is TRBJ1-1, the V gene TRBV29-1, with 9 positions matching TRBD1. Germline assignment: CDR1 SQVTM and CDR2 ANQGSEA. V shed 7 bases and J 1 base; nucleotides not matched to a gene: 4. The CDR3 length is 13 residues. The CDR3 DNA reads as TGCAGCGCTAGACAGGGGGAGAACACTGAAGCTTTCTTT. Translation gives CSARQGENTEAFF. The whole variable domain, filled in from reference TRBV29-1 and TRBJ1-1, reads SAVISQKPSRDICQRGTSLTIQCQVDSQVTMMFWYRQQPGQSLTLIATANQGSEATYESGFVIDKFPISRPNLTFSTLTVSNMSPEDSSIYLCSARQGENTEAFFGQGTRLTVV.

This clone was seen only once. The chain carries TRBV4-1 and TRBJ1-4, with TRBD1 identical over 8 bases. The V segment lost 1 base and the J segment 7 bases; nucleotides outside the gene matches: 5. Germline values: CDR1 MGHRA, CDR2 YSYEKL. The CDR3 length is 15 residues. The DNA for the CDR3 is TGCGCCAGCAGCCAAGCGACAGGGGTGGGTGAAAAACTGTTTTTT. It is translated as CASSQATGVGEKLFF.